The T cell receptor beta chain described here comes from a study of blood T cell repertoires in COVID-19. The overall study: T cells, B-cell-depleted T cells, or PBMCs provided the cDNA or gDNA that served as material.

This clone was seen a single time. Sequencing was performed with immunoSEQ multiplex PCR; in TCRdb, only in-frame clones are kept and a portion is missing. The table lists 120,000 or so clones, 80% to 90% of them singletons, with approximately 28% in the top ten. Per germline, CDR1 LNHDA and CDR2 SQIVND (reference sequence). The J segment lost 10 bases and the V segment lost 5 bases, leaving 5 bases of the junction unmatched. The CDR3 has 14 amino acids. The sample consisted of peripheral blood. The receptor's source is a man between 65 and 85 years old with active or convalescent COVID-19. The rearrangement uses TRBV19 and TRBJ1-6; 10 bases agree with TRBD1. CDR3 residues: CASSSTGGGSPLHF. The CDR3 nucleotides are TGTGCCAGTAGTTCGACAGGGGGCGGATCACCCCTCCACTTT.